The 6 T cell receptor beta chains given below trace back to one sample, sequenced in a study of long-term antiretroviral therapy in people with HIV. An immunoSEQ assay, version v3.0, was performed at survey level. Measured with immunoSEQ multiplex PCR; TCRdb has only the in-frame clones, and not every one. The table includes 30,000 to 35,000 clones, about four fifths detected once. The specimen comprised unsorted PBMCs, sampled 3 years after starting antiretroviral therapy. Receptor source: a man aged 45 to 65 with HIV.

The genes are TRBV11-3 and TRBJ2-7, with 8 bases aligning to TRBD1. The V segment lost 5 bases and the J segment 3 bases; nucleotides outside the gene matches: 3. Germline CDR1 reads SGHNT; CDR2 reads YENEEA. The CDR3 totals 13 residues. The CDR3 sequence is CASSPDRGYEQYF. In DNA form, the CDR3 reads TGTGCCAGCAGCCCCGACAGGGGCTACGAGCAGTACTTC.

Here the CDR3 DNA reads TGTGCCAGCAGCTTAGAATTCGGGGCCGAGCAGTTCTTC. This translates into CASSLEFGAEQFF. The genes are TRBV7-8 and TRBJ2-1; D is possibly TRBD1 or TRBD2 (5 bases each). The CDR3 totals 13 residues. Germline values: CDR1 SGHVS, CDR2 FQNEAQ. The V end was cut by 1 base, the J end by 10 bases, with 11 bases between.

The chain has TRBV4-3 and TRBJ2-3; 11 nucleotides line up with TRBD2. V shed 0 bases, J shed 6 bases, and the junction held 14 bases outside the gene matches. Germline-derived CDR1 and CDR2 are LGHNA and YSLEER. This CDR3 comprises 19 residues. This chain's CDR3 is CASSQDGASGGPVGDTQYF. The CDR3 DNA sequence: TGCGCCAGCAGCCAAGATGGGGCTAGCGGGGGGCCGGTGGGGGATACGCAGTATTTT.

This clone was detected a few times. The rearrangement uses TRBV28 and TRBJ1-2, with a possible D match to TRBD1 (6 bases). CDR1 MDHEN and CDR2 SYDVKM come from the germline V gene. The CDR3 is 13 amino acids. With 7 bases removed from V and 3 bases from J, the gap between germline ends came to 12 bases. The CDR3 loop is CASKLTGYYGYTF. CDR3 coding DNA: TGTGCCAGCAAACTGACAGGTTACTATGGCTACACCTTC.

This clone has more than one count but fewer than ten. V gene TRBV6-5 combines with J gene TRBJ2-7; 14 nucleotides agree with TRBD2. The V and J ends lost 6 bases and 6 bases, in that order; junction bases with no gene match: 1. This CDR3 contains 13 residues. Germline V gene sequence: CDR1 MNHEY, CDR2 SVGAGI. The CDR3 region has the DNA TGTGCCAGCAGCGGACTAGCGGGAGGCGAGCAGTACTTC. It is translated as CASSGLAGGEQYF.

The chain has TRBV6-6 and TRBJ2-1; unclear D gene. Germline V gene data show CDR1 as MNHNY and CDR2 as SVGAGI (reference sequence). CDR3 size: 13 residues. V gave up 6 bases and J gave up 15 bases, with 21 bases separating them. The CDR3 bases are TGTGCCAGCAGGGATCTAACGGACCTCCATCCGTTCTTC. It yields the protein CASRDLTDLHPFF.